Listed below are T cell receptor beta chains from one sample, sequenced in a study of blood T cell repertoires in COVID-19. The table came from immunoSEQ multiplex PCR; TCRdb's copy has only in-frame clones and leaves some out. Seen here are about 260,000 clones, more than 70% observed once, and the top ten hold approximately 2.1%. The sample consisted of PBMCs or T cells enriched from blood (not recorded which). Receptor source: a woman between 50 and 59 years old who had recovered from COVID-19. Each CDR3 is given with its conserved first and last residue. Fields, in order: J gene, clone size, D gene, V gene, CDR3 protein, CDR3 DNA. D genes are given only for firm matches. A clone size is listed for some rows: how often the clone was seen (once, few, many), or a class if it is expanded.

j_call: TRBJ2-1
clone_size: -
d_call: -
v_call: TRBV5-4
cdr3_aa: CASSLEVASRDEQFF
cdr3_nt: TGTGCCAGCAGCTTGGAGGTAGCCAGTAGAGATGAGCAGTTCTTC

j_call: TRBJ1-5
clone_size: -
d_call: -
v_call: TRBV5-6
cdr3_aa: CASSYRSSNQPQHF
cdr3_nt: TGTGCCAGCAGCTACAGGAGTAGCAATCAGCCCCAGCATTTT

j_call: TRBJ1-1
clone_size: -
d_call: -
v_call: TRBV11-2
cdr3_aa: CASSLRGENTEAFF
cdr3_nt: TGTGCCAGCAGCTTAAGGGGTGAGAACACTGAAGCTTTCTTT

j_call: TRBJ1-5
clone_size: -
d_call: -
v_call: TRBV28
cdr3_aa: CASSLGGPQPQHF
cdr3_nt: TGTGCCAGCAGTTTGGGGGGTCCTCAGCCCCAGCATTTT

j_call: TRBJ2-5
clone_size: once
d_call: TRBD1
v_call: TRBV29-1
cdr3_aa: CSATGDQETQYF
cdr3_nt: TGCAGCGCCACAGGGGATCAAGAGACCCAGTACTTC

j_call: TRBJ2-5
clone_size: -
d_call: TRBD2
v_call: TRBV5-1
cdr3_aa: CASSFSGRAGETQYF
cdr3_nt: TGCGCCAGCAGCTTTAGTGGGAGGGCCGGAGAGACCCAGTACTTC

j_call: TRBJ2-7
clone_size: few
d_call: TRBD1
v_call: TRBV27
cdr3_aa: CASSQLRTGGTYEQYF
cdr3_nt: TGTGCCAGCAGTCAACTCCGGACAGGGGGCACCTACGAGCAGTACTTC

j_call: TRBJ2-5
clone_size: -
d_call: TRBD1
v_call: TRBV19
cdr3_aa: CASKQGARETQYF
cdr3_nt: TGTGCCAGTAAACAGGGGGCGAGAGAGACCCAGTACTTC

j_call: TRBJ1-3
clone_size: -
d_call: -
v_call: TRBV25-1
cdr3_aa: CASSDTGTKGNTIYF
cdr3_nt: TGTGCCAGCAGTGACACCGGGACAAAGGGAAACACCATATATTTT

j_call: TRBJ2-4
clone_size: -
d_call: -
v_call: TRBV7-9
cdr3_aa: CASSPSGGLDQNIQYF
cdr3_nt: TGTGCCAGCAGCCCATCCGGCGGGCTAGATCAGAACATTCAGTACTTC

j_call: TRBJ1-2
clone_size: few
d_call: -
v_call: TRBV3-1/TRBV3-2
cdr3_aa: CASSQELSGNYGYTF
cdr3_nt: TGTGCCAGCAGCCAAGAATTGTCAGGGAACTATGGCTACACCTTC

j_call: TRBJ2-3
clone_size: -
d_call: TRBD1
v_call: TRBV24-1
cdr3_aa: CATSDGRGRGDTQYF
cdr3_nt: TGTGCCACCAGTGATGGCAGGGGGCGGGGAGATACGCAGTATTTT

j_call: TRBJ1-1
clone_size: -
d_call: TRBD1
v_call: TRBV29-1
cdr3_aa: CSVGTAEAFF
cdr3_nt: TGCAGCGTGGGGACAGCAGAAGCTTTCTTT

j_call: TRBJ1-1
clone_size: -
d_call: -
v_call: TRBV5-4
cdr3_aa: CASSFPGVGTEAFF
cdr3_nt: TGTGCCAGCAGCTTTCCCGGGGTCGGCACTGAAGCTTTCTTT

j_call: TRBJ2-7
clone_size: -
d_call: -
v_call: TRBV7-9
cdr3_aa: CASSLTGVEQYF
cdr3_nt: TGTGCCAGCAGCTTAACGGGAGTCGAGCAGTACTTC

j_call: TRBJ2-3
clone_size: -
d_call: TRBD2
v_call: TRBV4-3
cdr3_aa: CASSRGREGLGDTQYF
cdr3_nt: TGCGCCAGCAGCAGGGGTCGGGAGGGCCTGGGAGATACGCAGTATTTT

j_call: TRBJ2-1
clone_size: -
d_call: -
v_call: TRBV29-1
cdr3_aa: CSVTDGVTYIEQFF
cdr3_nt: TGCAGCGTGACTGACGGAGTTACCTACATTGAGCAGTTCTTC

j_call: TRBJ1-1
clone_size: -
d_call: TRBD1
v_call: TRBV5-5
cdr3_aa: CASSHTRGQLNTEAFF
cdr3_nt: TGTGCCAGCAGCCACACTAGGGGACAGTTGAACACTGAAGCTTTCTTT

j_call: TRBJ2-3
clone_size: -
d_call: TRBD2
v_call: TRBV13
cdr3_aa: CASSLRFRGSVTDTQYF
cdr3_nt: TGTGCCAGCAGCTTAAGGTTTCGCGGGAGTGTGACAGATACGCAGTATTTT

j_call: TRBJ2-7
clone_size: -
d_call: -
v_call: TRBV4-2
cdr3_aa: CASSQVRDTYEQYF
cdr3_nt: TGTGCCAGCAGCCAAGTGCGCGATACCTACGAGCAGTACTTC

j_call: TRBJ2-4
clone_size: -
d_call: TRBD2
v_call: TRBV3-1/TRBV3-2
cdr3_aa: CASSQVPGGKNIQYF
cdr3_nt: TGTGCCAGCAGCCAAGTGCCGGGGGGCAAAAACATTCAGTACTTC

j_call: TRBJ2-5
clone_size: -
d_call: TRBD2
v_call: TRBV5-5
cdr3_aa: CASSLGGLAGRETQYF
cdr3_nt: TGTGCCAGCAGCTTGGGTGGACTAGCGGGGAGAGAGACCCAGTACTTC

j_call: TRBJ1-1
clone_size: -
d_call: TRBD1
v_call: TRBV19
cdr3_aa: CASSIGTGGTMNTEAFF
cdr3_nt: TGTGCCAGTAGTATCGGAACAGGGGGTACCATGAACACTGAAGCTTTCTTT

j_call: TRBJ1-2
clone_size: -
d_call: -
v_call: TRBV30
cdr3_aa: CALGDTNYGYTF
cdr3_nt: TGTGCCTTGGGGGACACGAACTATGGCTACACCTTC

j_call: TRBJ1-6
clone_size: -
d_call: -
v_call: TRBV28
cdr3_aa: CARSQGNSPLHF
cdr3_nt: TGTGCCAGGTCGCAGGGAAATTCACCCCTCCACTTT

j_call: TRBJ1-2
clone_size: -
d_call: -
v_call: TRBV4-3
cdr3_aa: CASSQAGRANYGYTF
cdr3_nt: TGCGCCAGCAGCCAAGCGGGCAGGGCGAACTATGGCTACACCTTC

j_call: TRBJ1-2
clone_size: -
d_call: TRBD1
v_call: TRBV4-3
cdr3_aa: CASSQEYWDRGPYGYTF
cdr3_nt: TGCGCCAGCAGCCAAGAATACTGGGACAGGGGTCCCTATGGCTACACCTTC

j_call: TRBJ1-2
clone_size: -
d_call: -
v_call: TRBV28
cdr3_aa: CASRYRAGYTF
cdr3_nt: TGTGCCAGCAGGTACAGGGCTGGCTACACCTTC

j_call: TRBJ2-2
clone_size: few
d_call: -
v_call: TRBV28
cdr3_aa: CASRTGETNTGELFF
cdr3_nt: TGTGCCAGCAGAACCGGGGAGACGAACACCGGGGAGCTGTTTTTT

j_call: TRBJ2-7
clone_size: -
d_call: TRBD1
v_call: TRBV5-8
cdr3_aa: CASSAGQGLYEQYF
cdr3_nt: TGTGCCAGCAGCGCGGGACAGGGTCTCTACGAGCAGTACTTC

j_call: TRBJ2-1
clone_size: -
d_call: TRBD2
v_call: TRBV7-9
cdr3_aa: CASSPGLNEQFF
cdr3_nt: TGTGCCAGCAGTCCGGGACTAAATGAGCAGTTCTTC

j_call: TRBJ2-7
clone_size: -
d_call: -
v_call: TRBV18
cdr3_aa: CASSLNPQNYEQYF
cdr3_nt: TGTGCCAGCTCACTGAATCCACAGAACTACGAGCAGTACTTC

j_call: TRBJ2-7
clone_size: -
d_call: TRBD2
v_call: TRBV5-5
cdr3_aa: CASSLGLAGYYEQYF
cdr3_nt: TGTGCCAGCAGCCTAGGACTAGCGGGGTACTACGAGCAGTACTTC

j_call: TRBJ1-6
clone_size: -
d_call: -
v_call: TRBV5-6
cdr3_aa: CASSLIRVSNSPLHF
cdr3_nt: TGTGCCAGCAGCTTGATACGGGTCTCTAATTCACCCCTCCACTTT

j_call: TRBJ2-3
clone_size: -
d_call: -
v_call: TRBV29-1
cdr3_aa: CSVGAVTQYF
cdr3_nt: TGCAGCGTTGGAGCTGTAACGCAGTATTTT

j_call: TRBJ2-7
clone_size: -
d_call: TRBD1
v_call: TRBV7-2
cdr3_aa: CASSSGQGRYEQYF
cdr3_nt: TGTGCCAGCAGCTCGGGACAGGGACGCTACGAGCAGTACTTC

j_call: TRBJ2-7
clone_size: -
d_call: TRBD1
v_call: TRBV3-1/TRBV3-2
cdr3_aa: CASSRGQGYEQYF
cdr3_nt: TGTGCCAGCAGCCGGGGACAGGGTTACGAGCAGTACTTC

j_call: TRBJ2-3
clone_size: -
d_call: TRBD2
v_call: TRBV7-3
cdr3_aa: CASSLTRTSEQSQYF
cdr3_nt: TGTGCCAGCAGCTTAACGAGGACTAGCGAGCAATCGCAGTATTTT

j_call: TRBJ1-2
clone_size: few
d_call: -
v_call: TRBV7-9
cdr3_aa: CASSWGGARGYGYTF
cdr3_nt: TGTGCCAGCAGCTGGGGCGGGGCGAGGGGCTATGGCTACACCTTC

j_call: TRBJ2-7
clone_size: once
d_call: TRBD2
v_call: TRBV4-3
cdr3_aa: CASSLLTSGRSYEQYF
cdr3_nt: TGCGCCAGCAGCCTCCTGACTAGCGGGAGGTCCTACGAGCAGTACTTC

j_call: TRBJ2-2
clone_size: once
d_call: -
v_call: TRBV6-5
cdr3_aa: CASTQDGRNTGELFF
cdr3_nt: TGTGCCAGCACCCAAGATGGGAGGAACACCGGGGAGCTGTTTTTT

j_call: TRBJ1-5
clone_size: once
d_call: TRBD1
v_call: TRBV19
cdr3_aa: CASSIEGTGGRGAQHF
cdr3_nt: TGTGCCAGTAGTATAGAGGGGACAGGGGGCCGAGGAGCCCAGCATTTT

j_call: TRBJ2-1
clone_size: -
d_call: -
v_call: TRBV29-1
cdr3_aa: CSVKQGSYNEQFF
cdr3_nt: TGCAGCGTGAAACAGGGTTCCTACAATGAGCAGTTCTTC

j_call: TRBJ2-1
clone_size: few
d_call: TRBD1
v_call: TRBV10-1
cdr3_aa: CASSESGQGAIEQFF
cdr3_nt: TGCGCCAGCAGTGAGTCGGGACAGGGGGCAATTGAGCAGTTCTTC

j_call: TRBJ2-7
clone_size: -
d_call: -
v_call: TRBV27
cdr3_aa: CASSLAASYEQYF
cdr3_nt: TGTGCCAGCAGTTTAGCGGCCTCATACGAGCAGTACTTC

j_call: TRBJ1-2
clone_size: -
d_call: TRBD1
v_call: TRBV4-1
cdr3_aa: CASSQFVGGAGGYTF
cdr3_nt: TGCGCCAGCAGCCAATTTGTAGGGGGCGCCGGTGGCTACACCTTC

j_call: TRBJ2-7
clone_size: -
d_call: -
v_call: TRBV7-9
cdr3_aa: CASSFRGNEQYF
cdr3_nt: TGTGCCAGCAGTTTTAGGGGGAACGAGCAGTACTTC

j_call: TRBJ1-1
clone_size: -
d_call: TRBD1
v_call: TRBV7-9
cdr3_aa: CASRTPGTGSLEGTEAFF
cdr3_nt: TGTGCCAGCAGAACCCCCGGGACAGGGAGTTTAGAGGGCACTGAAGCTTTCTTT

j_call: TRBJ1-3
clone_size: once
d_call: -
v_call: TRBV28
cdr3_aa: CASSFSGVRNTIYF
cdr3_nt: TGTGCCAGCAGTTTTTCGGGTGTTCGGAACACCATATATTTT

j_call: TRBJ1-5
clone_size: -
d_call: -
v_call: TRBV10-3
cdr3_aa: CAISAGEYSNQPQHF
cdr3_nt: TGTGCCATCAGCGCGGGGGAGTATAGCAATCAGCCCCAGCATTTT

j_call: TRBJ2-5
clone_size: -
d_call: TRBD2
v_call: TRBV4-2
cdr3_aa: CASSQERLAGGQETQYF
cdr3_nt: TGTGCCAGCAGCCAAGAACGCCTAGCGGGGGGCCAAGAGACCCAGTACTTC

j_call: TRBJ1-2
clone_size: many
d_call: -
v_call: TRBV11-3
cdr3_aa: CASSLMGTRGDDYGYTF
cdr3_nt: TGTGCCAGCAGCTTAATGGGGACTAGGGGGGATGACTATGGCTACACCTTC

j_call: TRBJ1-2
clone_size: -
d_call: -
v_call: TRBV7-9
cdr3_aa: CASSSLAGIHYGYTF
cdr3_nt: TGTGCCAGCAGCTCGCTCGCGGGGATTCACTATGGCTACACCTTC

j_call: TRBJ1-1
clone_size: -
d_call: TRBD1
v_call: TRBV28
cdr3_aa: CASSPPGQGLAFF
cdr3_nt: TGTGCCAGCAGTCCTCCGGGACAGGGGTTGGCTTTCTTT